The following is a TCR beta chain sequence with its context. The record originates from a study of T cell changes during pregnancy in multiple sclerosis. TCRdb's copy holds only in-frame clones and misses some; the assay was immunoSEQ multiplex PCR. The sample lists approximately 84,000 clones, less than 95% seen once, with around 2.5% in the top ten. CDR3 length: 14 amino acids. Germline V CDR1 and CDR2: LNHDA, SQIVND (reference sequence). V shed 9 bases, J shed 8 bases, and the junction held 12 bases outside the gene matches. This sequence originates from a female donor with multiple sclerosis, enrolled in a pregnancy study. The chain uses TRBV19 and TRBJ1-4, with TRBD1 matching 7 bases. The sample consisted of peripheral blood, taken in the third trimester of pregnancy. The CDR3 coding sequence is TGTGCCAGCGCCCCAGAGACAGGGTACGAAAAACTGTTTTTT. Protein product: CASAPETGYEKLFF.